This T cell receptor beta chain was identified in a study of cytomegalovirus exposure and HLA in healthy donors. Study results and limitations: TCR sequences were mostly rare, though some public TCRs occurred in many donors.

This clone has just a few counts. Its antigen is undetermined. The primer mix had 60 Vbeta and 13 Jbeta primers. Authors' methods: It was a later analysis that counted 83 million or so unique TCR beta chains, of which about 10 million were shared. Libraries were prepared by immunoSEQ multiplex PCR; TCRdb keeps only in-frame clonotypes and omits some of them. V and J calls and clone size follow that table, whereas D and trimming were derived from the DNA. The data hold about 160,000 clones, with more than 70% observed a single time. V dropped 0 bases and J dropped 4; count of bases not matched to a gene: 6. This CDR3 region has 17 residues. Germline CDR1 and CDR2: LNHNV and YYDKDF (reference sequence).

The rearrangement joins TRBV15 to TRBJ2-2, with 9 bases identical to TRBD2. This TCR derives from a woman aged 45-65 years in good health and CMV-seropositive. Sequencing was carried out using PBMCs. The CDR3 nucleotides read TGTGCCACCAGCAGAGACTCGAGCGGGGGGCCCACCGGGGAGCTGTTTTTT. This translates into CATSRDSSGGPTGELFF.